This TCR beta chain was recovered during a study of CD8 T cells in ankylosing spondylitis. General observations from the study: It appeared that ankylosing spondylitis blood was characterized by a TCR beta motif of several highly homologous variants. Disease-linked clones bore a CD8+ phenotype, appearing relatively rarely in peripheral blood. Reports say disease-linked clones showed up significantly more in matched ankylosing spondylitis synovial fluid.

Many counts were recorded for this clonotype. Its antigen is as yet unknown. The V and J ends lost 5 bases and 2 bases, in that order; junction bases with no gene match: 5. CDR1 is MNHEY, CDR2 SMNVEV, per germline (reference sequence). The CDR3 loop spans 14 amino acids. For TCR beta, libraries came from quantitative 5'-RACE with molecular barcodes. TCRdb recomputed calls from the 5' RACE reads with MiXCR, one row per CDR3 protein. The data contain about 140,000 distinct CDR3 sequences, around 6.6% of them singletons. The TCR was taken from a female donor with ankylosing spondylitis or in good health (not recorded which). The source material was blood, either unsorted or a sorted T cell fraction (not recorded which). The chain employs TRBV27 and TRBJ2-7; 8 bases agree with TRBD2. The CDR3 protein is CASSAAGVTYEQYF. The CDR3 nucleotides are TGTGCCAGCAGTGCAGCGGGGGTAACCTACGAGCAGTACTTC.